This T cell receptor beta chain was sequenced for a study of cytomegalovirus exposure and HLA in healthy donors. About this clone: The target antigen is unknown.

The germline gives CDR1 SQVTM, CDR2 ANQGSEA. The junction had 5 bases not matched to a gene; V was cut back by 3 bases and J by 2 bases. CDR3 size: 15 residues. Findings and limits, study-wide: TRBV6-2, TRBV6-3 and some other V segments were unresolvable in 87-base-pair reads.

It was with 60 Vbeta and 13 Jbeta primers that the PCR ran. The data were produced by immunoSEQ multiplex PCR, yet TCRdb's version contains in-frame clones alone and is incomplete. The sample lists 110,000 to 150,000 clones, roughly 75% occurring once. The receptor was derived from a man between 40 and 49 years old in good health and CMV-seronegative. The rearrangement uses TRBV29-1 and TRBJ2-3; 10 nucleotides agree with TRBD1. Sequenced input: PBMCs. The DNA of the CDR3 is TGCAGCGTTGACAGACAGGGGGCACCCACAGATACGCAGTATTTT. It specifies CSVDRQGAPTDTQYF.